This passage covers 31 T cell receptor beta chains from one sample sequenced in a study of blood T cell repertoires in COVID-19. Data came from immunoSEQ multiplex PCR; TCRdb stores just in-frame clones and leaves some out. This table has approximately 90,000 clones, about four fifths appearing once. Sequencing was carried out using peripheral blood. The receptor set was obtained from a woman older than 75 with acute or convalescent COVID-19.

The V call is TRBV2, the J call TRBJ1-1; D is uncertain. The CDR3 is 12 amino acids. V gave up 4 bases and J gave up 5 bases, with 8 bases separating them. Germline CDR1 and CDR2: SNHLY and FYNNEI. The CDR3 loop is CASSGSRTEAFF. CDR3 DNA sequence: TGTGCCAGCAGTGGGAGTCGAACTGAAGCTTTCTTT.

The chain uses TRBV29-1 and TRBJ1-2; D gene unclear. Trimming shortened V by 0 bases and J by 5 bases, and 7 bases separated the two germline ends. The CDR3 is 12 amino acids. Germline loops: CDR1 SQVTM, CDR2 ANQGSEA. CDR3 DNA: TGCAGCGTTGAAGATCCCGTATATGGCTACACCTTC. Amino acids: CSVEDPVYGYTF.

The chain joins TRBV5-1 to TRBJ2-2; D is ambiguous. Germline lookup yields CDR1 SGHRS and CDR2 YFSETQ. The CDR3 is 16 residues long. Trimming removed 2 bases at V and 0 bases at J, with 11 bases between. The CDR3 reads CASSLEAPPNTGELFF. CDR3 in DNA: TGCGCCAGCAGCTTAGAAGCCCCGCCGAACACCGGGGAGCTGTTTTTT.

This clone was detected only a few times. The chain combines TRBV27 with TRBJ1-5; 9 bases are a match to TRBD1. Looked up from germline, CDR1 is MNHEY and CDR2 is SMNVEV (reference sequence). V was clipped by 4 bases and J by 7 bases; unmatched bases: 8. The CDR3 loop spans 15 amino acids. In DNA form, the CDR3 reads TGTGCCAGCAGTTCTGGGTCGACAGGGGGGCAGCCCCAGCATTTT. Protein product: CASSSGSTGGQPQHF.

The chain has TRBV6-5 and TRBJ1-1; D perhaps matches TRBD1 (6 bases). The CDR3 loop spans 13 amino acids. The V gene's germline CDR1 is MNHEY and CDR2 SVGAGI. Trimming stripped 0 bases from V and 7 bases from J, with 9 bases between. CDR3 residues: CASSYSQGREAFF. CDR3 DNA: TGTGCCAGCAGTTACTCGCAGGGGCGTGAAGCTTTCTTT.

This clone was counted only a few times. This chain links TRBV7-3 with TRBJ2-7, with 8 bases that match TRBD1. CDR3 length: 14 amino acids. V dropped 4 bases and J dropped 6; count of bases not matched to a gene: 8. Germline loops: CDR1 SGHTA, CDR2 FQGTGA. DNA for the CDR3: TGTGCCAGCAGCTCCGGGACAGGATCGCGCGAGCAGTACTTC. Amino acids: CASSSGTGSREQYF.

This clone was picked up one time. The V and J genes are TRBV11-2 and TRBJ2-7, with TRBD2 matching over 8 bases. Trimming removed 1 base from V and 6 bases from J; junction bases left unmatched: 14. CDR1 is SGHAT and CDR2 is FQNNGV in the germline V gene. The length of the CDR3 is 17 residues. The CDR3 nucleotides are TGTGCCAGCAGCTTAGGGACCGCCGGGGGGGGAACTGGCGAGCAGTACTTC. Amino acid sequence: CASSLGTAGGGTGEQYF.

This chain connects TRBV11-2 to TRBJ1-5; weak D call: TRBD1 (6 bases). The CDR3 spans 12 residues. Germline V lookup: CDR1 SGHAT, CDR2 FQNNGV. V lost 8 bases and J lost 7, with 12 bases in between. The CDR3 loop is CASGQLDQPQHF. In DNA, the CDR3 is TGTGCCAGCGGACAGTTGGACCAGCCCCAGCATTTT.

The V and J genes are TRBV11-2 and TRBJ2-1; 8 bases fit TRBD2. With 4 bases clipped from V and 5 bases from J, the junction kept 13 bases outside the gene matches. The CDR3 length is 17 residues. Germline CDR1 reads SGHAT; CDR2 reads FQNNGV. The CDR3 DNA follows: TGTGCCAGCAGCTGGGTGGGAGGCGCGGGAGGCCACAATGAGCAGTTCTTC. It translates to CASSWVGGAGGHNEQFF.

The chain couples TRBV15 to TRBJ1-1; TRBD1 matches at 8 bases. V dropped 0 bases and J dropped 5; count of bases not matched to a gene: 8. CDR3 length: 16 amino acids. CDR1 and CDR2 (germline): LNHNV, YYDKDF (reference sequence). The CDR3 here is CATSRDLTGERTEAFF. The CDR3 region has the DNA TGTGCCACCAGCAGAGATTTGACAGGGGAGAGAACTGAAGCTTTCTTT.

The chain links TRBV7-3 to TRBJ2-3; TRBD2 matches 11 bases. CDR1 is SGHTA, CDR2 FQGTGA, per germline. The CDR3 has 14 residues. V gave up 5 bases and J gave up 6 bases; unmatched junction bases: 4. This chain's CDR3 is CASSLGLAGDTQYF. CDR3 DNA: TGTGCCAGCAGCCTAGGACTAGCGGGCGATACGCAGTATTTT.

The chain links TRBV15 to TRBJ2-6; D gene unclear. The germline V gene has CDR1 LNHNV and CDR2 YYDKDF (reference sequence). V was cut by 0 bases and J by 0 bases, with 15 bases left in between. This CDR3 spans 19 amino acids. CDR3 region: CATSRDFLIAFSGANVLTF. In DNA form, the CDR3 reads TGTGCCACCAGCAGAGATTTTTTAATAGCCTTCTCTGGGGCCAACGTCCTGACTTTC.

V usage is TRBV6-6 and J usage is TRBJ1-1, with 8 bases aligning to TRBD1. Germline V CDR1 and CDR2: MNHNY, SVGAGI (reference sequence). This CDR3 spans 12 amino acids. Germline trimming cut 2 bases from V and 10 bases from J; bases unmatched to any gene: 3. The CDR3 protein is CASSYADRGAFF. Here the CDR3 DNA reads TGTGCCAGCAGTTACGCCGACAGGGGAGCTTTCTTT.

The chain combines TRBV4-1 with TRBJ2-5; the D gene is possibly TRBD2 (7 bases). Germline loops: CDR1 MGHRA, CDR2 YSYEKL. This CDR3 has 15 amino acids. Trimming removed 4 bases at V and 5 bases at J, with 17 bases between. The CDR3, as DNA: TGCGCCAGCAGCCTCGACGGGGGGCTTGGGGAGACCCAGTACTTC. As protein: CASSLDGGLGETQYF.

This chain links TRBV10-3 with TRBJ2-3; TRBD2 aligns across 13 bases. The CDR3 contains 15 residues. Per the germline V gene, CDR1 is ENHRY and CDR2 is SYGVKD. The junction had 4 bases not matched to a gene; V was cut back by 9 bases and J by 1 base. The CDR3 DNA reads TGTGCCATAAAAGGGACTAGCGGGGGCACAGATACGCAGTATTTT. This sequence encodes CAIKGTSGGTDTQYF.

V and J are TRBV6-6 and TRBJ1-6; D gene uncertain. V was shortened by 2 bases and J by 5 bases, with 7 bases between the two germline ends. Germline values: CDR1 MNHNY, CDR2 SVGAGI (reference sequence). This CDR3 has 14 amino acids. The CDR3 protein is CASSYVRDNSPLHF. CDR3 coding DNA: TGTGCCAGCAGTTACGTGAGGGATAATTCACCCCTCCACTTT.

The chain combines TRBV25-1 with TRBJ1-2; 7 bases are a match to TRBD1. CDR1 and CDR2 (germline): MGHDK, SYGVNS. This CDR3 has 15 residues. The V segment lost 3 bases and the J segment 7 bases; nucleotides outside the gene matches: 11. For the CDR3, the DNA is TGTGCCAGCAGTGAGGGACAGCCCGGCTCTGCTGGCTACACCTTC. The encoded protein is CASSEGQPGSAGYTF.

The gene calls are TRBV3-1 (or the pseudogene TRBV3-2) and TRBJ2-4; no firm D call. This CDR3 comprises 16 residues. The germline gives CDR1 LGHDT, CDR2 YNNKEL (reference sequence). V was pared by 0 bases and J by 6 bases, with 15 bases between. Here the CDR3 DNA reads TGTGCCAGCAGCCAAGATAACACCCCAGGTCTAAACATTCAGTACTTC. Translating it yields CASSQDNTPGLNIQYF.

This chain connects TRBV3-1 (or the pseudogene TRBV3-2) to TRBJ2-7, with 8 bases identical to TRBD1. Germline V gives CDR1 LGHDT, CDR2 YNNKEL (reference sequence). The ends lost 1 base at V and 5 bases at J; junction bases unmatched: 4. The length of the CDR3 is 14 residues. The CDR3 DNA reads TGTGCCAGCAGCCAAGGGACAGGGCTCAACGAGCAGTACTTC. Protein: CASSQGTGLNEQYF.

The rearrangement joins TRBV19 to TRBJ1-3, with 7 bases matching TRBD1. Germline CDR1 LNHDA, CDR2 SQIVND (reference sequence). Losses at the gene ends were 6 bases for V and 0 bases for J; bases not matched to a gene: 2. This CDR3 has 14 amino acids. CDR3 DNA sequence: TGTGCCAGTAGAACAGGGGTCTCTGGAAACACCATATATTTT. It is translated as CASRTGVSGNTIYF.

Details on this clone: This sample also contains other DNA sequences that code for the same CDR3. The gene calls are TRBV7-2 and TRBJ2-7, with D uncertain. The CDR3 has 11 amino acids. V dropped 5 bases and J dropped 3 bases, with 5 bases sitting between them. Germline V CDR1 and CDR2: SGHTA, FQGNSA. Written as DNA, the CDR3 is TGTGCCAGCAGCGTGTACTACGAGCAGTACTTC. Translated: CASSVYYEQYF.

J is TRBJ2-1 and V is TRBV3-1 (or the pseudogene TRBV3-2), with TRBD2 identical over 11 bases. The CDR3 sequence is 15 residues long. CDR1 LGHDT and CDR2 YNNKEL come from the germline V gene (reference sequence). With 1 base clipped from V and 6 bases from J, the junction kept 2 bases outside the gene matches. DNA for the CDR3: TGTGCCAGCAGCCAAGCTAGCGGGAGGAGCAATGAGCAGTTCTTC. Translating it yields CASSQASGRSNEQFF.

CDR3 DNA sequence: TGTGCCAGCAGCTCCGGGACAGGGACCACAGATACGCAGTATTTT. Protein sequence: CASSSGTGTTDTQYF. The chain combines TRBV7-2 with TRBJ2-3, with TRBD1 identical over 9 bases. The CDR3 is made up of 15 amino acids. The V segment lost 4 bases and the J segment 2 bases; nucleotides outside the gene matches: 4. From germline, CDR1 is SGHTA and CDR2 FQGNSA.

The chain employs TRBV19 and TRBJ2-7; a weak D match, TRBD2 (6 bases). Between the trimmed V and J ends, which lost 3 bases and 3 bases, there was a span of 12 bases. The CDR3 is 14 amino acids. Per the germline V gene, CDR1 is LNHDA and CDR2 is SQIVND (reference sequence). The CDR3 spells CASSIPEGRYEQYF. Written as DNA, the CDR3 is TGTGCCAGTAGTATCCCGGAGGGGCGCTACGAGCAGTACTTC.

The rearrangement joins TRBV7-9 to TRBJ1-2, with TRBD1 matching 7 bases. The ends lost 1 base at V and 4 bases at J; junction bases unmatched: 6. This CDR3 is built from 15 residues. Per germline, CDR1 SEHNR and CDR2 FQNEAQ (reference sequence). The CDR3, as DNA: TGTGCCAGCAGCTTAGGAGGGACAGTGCCCTATGGCTACACCTTC. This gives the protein CASSLGGTVPYGYTF.

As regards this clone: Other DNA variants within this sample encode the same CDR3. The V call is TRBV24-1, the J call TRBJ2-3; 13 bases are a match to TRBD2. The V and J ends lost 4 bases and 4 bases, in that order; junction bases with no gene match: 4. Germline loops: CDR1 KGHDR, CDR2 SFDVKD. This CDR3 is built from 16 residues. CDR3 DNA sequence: TGTGCCACCAGTGACCCACTAGCGGGAGGGCCAGATACGCAGTATTTT. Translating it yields CATSDPLAGGPDTQYF.

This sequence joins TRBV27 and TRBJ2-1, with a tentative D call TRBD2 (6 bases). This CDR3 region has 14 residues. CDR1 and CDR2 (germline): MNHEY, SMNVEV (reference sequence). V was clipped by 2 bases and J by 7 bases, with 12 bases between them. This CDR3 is CASSLGGTPNEQFF. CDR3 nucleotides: TGTGCCAGCAGTTTAGGTGGGACTCCAAATGAGCAGTTCTTC.

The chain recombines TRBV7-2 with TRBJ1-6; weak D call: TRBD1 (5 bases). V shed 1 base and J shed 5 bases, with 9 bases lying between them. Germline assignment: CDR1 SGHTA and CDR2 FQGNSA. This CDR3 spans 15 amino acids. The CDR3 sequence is CASSLGSGNNSPLHF. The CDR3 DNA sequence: TGTGCCAGCAGCTTAGGATCAGGGAATAATTCACCCCTCCACTTT.

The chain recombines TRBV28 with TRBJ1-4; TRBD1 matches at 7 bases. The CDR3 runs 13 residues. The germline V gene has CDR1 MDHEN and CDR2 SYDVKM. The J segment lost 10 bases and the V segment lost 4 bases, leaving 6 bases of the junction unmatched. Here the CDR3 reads CASSSRQGGKLFF. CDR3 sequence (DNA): TGTGCCAGCAGTTCTCGACAGGGCGGAAAACTGTTTTTT.

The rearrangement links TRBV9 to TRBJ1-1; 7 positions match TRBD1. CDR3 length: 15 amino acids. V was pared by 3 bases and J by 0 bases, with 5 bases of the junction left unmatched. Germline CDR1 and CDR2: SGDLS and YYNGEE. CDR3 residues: CASSGRGGVNTEAFF. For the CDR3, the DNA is TGTGCCAGCAGCGGACGAGGGGGCGTGAACACTGAAGCTTTCTTT.

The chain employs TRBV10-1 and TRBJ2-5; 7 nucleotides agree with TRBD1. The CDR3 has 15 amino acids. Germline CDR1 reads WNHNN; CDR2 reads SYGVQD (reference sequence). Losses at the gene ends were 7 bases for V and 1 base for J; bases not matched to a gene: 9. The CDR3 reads CASKEQGYGQETQYF. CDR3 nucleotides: TGCGCCAGCAAAGAACAGGGGTACGGCCAAGAGACCCAGTACTTC.